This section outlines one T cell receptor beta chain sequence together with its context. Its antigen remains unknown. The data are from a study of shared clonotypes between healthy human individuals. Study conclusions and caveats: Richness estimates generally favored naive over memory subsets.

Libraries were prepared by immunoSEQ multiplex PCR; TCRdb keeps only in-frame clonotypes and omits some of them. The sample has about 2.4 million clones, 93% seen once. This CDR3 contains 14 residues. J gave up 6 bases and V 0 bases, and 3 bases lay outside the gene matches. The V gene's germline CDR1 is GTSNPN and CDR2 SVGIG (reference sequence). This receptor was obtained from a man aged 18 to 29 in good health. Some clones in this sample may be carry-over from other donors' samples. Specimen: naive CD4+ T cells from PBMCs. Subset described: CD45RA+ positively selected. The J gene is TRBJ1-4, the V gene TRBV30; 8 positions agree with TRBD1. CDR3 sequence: CAWSVGTGYEKLFF. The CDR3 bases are TGTGCCTGGAGTGTAGGGACAGGATATGAAAAACTGTTTTTT.